The rows below give T cell receptor beta chains drawn from one sample of a study of shared clonotypes between healthy human individuals. The table came from immunoSEQ multiplex PCR; TCRdb's copy has only in-frame clones and leaves some out. The sample comprises 850,000 to 1,200,000 clones, approximately 68% of which are singletons, and over 1.3% rests with the top ten. Sequencing input: memory CD4+ T cells sorted from blood. These receptors were obtained from a man aged 18 to 35 in good health. Both conserved end residues are part of each CDR3. The D gene is left open where the match is weak. Expanded clones get a size class; other rows say once, few or many, or leave the size out.

D	size	V	J	DNA	CDR3
-	once	TRBV30	TRBJ2-4	TGTGCCTGGAGTAAGGTCAGGGGTGACATTCAGTACTTC	CAWSKVRGDIQYF
-	-	TRBV5-6	TRBJ1-2	TGTGCCAGCAGCTGGGGGAGGGGTGTTAACTATGGCTACACCTTC	CASSWGRGVNYGYTF
-	many	TRBV5-1	TRBJ2-5	TGCGCCAGCAGCACCCCCCAAGAGACCCAGTACTTC	CASSTPQETQYF
-	-	TRBV19	TRBJ1-3	TGTGCCAGTAGTCCTCCTTTGCCAGGGACCTCTGGAAACACCATATATTTT	CASSPPLPGTSGNTIYF
-	-	TRBV7-2	TRBJ2-7	TGCGCCAGCAGCCCCCGCCGGTCGTACGAGCAGTACTTC	CASSPRRSYEQYF
-	-	TRBV5-1	TRBJ2-2	TGCGCCAGCAGCTTGGCTAACTCCGGGGAGCTGTTTTTT	CASSLANSGELFF
-	-	TRBV6-1	TRBJ1-1	TGTGCCAGCAGAAGATCCGGGACGAACACTGAAGCTTTCTTT	CASRRSGTNTEAFF
-	few	TRBV27	TRBJ2-5	TGTGCCAGCAGGGAAGGGAGGAGAGAGACCCAGTACTTC	CASREGRRETQYF
-	-	TRBV5-1	TRBJ2-5	TGCGCCAGCAGCTTGGAGGGTACCTGGAGGGAGACCCAGTACTTC	CASSLEGTWRETQYF
-	once	TRBV30	TRBJ1-6	TGTGCCGAGACCCTCAATCCTGATTCACCCCTCCACTTT	CAETLNPDSPLHF
-	-	TRBV5-3	TRBJ2-3	TGTGCCAGAAGCGGTCTGCTAGGTAGCACAGATACGCAGTATTTT	CARSGLLGSTDTQYF
-	-	TRBV7-6	TRBJ2-2	TGTGCCAGCAGCCCTGCCGGGGAGCTGTTTTTT	CASSPAGELFF
-	-	TRBV6-1	TRBJ2-3	TGTGCCAGCAGTGATTCTGGGGGCACAGATACGCAGTATTTT	CASSDSGGTDTQYF
TRBD2	-	TRBV7-2	TRBJ2-2	TGTGCCAGCAGCCGGCGGGGGGCAACCACGTTGGGCACCGGGGAGCTGTTTTTT	CASSRRGATTLGTGELFF
TRBD2	-	TRBV4-1	TRBJ2-3	TGCGCCAGCAGCCAAGGGCCTAGCGGGAGGGTTACTAGCACAGATACGCAGTATTTT	CASSQGPSGRVTSTDTQYF
-	-	TRBV7-8	TRBJ1-6	TGTGCCAGCGGGGGACTGGAACCGGTTTATTCACCCCTCCACTTT	CASGGLEPVYSPLHF
-	-	TRBV20-1	TRBJ2-7	TGCAGTGCTATGACAACTGTGGAGCAGTACTTC	CSAMTTVEQYF
-	-	TRBV25-1	TRBJ1-5	TGTGCCAGCAGTCCCGCGGGCAGGGGCAATCAGCCCCAGCATTTT	CASSPAGRGNQPQHF
TRBD1	-	TRBV30	TRBJ2-7	TGTGCCTGGAGTAAGGGACAGGGGATCTACGAGCAGTACTTC	CAWSKGQGIYEQYF
TRBD1	-	TRBV10-3	TRBJ2-7	TGTGCCATCAGTGACTCCAGGGGGCATCGCGAGCAGTACTTC	CAISDSRGHREQYF
-	-	TRBV11-2	TRBJ2-1	TGTGCCAGCAGCTTAGACTTGACCCACAATGAGCAGTTCTTC	CASSLDLTHNEQFF
-	-	TRBV29-1	TRBJ1-3	TGCAGCGCCCTGACAGTAAACTCTGGAAACACCATATATTTT	CSALTVNSGNTIYF
-	-	TRBV11-2	TRBJ2-5	TGTGCCAGCAGCTCCGGGACTTACAGTAGGGAGACCCAGTACTTC	CASSSGTYSRETQYF
TRBD1	-	TRBV19	TRBJ2-5	TGTGCCAGTAGTTCCCGGACAGGGTGGGGAGAGACCCAGTACTTC	CASSSRTGWGETQYF
-	-	TRBV5-1	TRBJ2-5	TGCGCCAGCAGCTTGGATGCGAAAGAGACCCAGTACTTC	CASSLDAKETQYF
-	few	TRBV18	TRBJ1-1	TGTGCCAGCTCACCACCGGGGTTAAACATGAACACTGAAGCTTTCTTT	CASSPPGLNMNTEAFF
-	-	TRBV4-2	TRBJ2-7	TGTGCCAGCAGCCAAGATCTCGGGGGCGGGTCCTACGAGCAGTACTTC	CASSQDLGGGSYEQYF
TRBD2	once	TRBV9	TRBJ2-3	TGTGCCAGCAGCGTGGTAGCGGGCCACACAGATACGCAGTATTTT	CASSVVAGHTDTQYF
-	-	TRBV28	TRBJ1-4	TGTGCCAGCAGCTCAAATGAAAAACTGTTTTTT	CASSSNEKLFF
TRBD1	-	TRBV10-2	TRBJ2-1	TGCGCCAGCAGTGGGGGGGACAGGGATTCCTACAATGAGCAGTTCTTC	CASSGGDRDSYNEQFF
TRBD1	-	TRBV5-8	TRBJ1-6	TGTGCCAGCAGCTTCCGGGACAGGGTATATTCACCCCTCCACTTT	CASSFRDRVYSPLHF
-	once	TRBV6-6	TRBJ1-1	TGTGCCAGCAGACCAAATCAGAACACTGAAGCTTTCTTT	CASRPNQNTEAFF
TRBD1	few	TRBV19	TRBJ1-2	TGTGCCAGTAGTAGGGGACAGGGGCCTTATGGCTACACCTTC	CASSRGQGPYGYTF
TRBD1	-	TRBV6-4	TRBJ1-1	TGTGCCAGCCGGGACAGCGTGAACACTGAAGCTTTCTTT	CASRDSVNTEAFF
TRBD1	-	TRBV29-1	TRBJ1-1	TGCAGCGTTGGAAGCGGGACAGGGGTCACTGAAGCTTTCTTT	CSVGSGTGVTEAFF
TRBD2	once	TRBV9	TRBJ2-7	TGTGCCAGCAGCGCCCGACTAGCGGGAGTTGATAAGCAGTACTTC	CASSARLAGVDKQYF
TRBD2	-	TRBV5-5	TRBJ2-1	TGTGCCAGCAGCCACCTTACTAGCGCCGATGAGCAGTTCTTC	CASSHLTSADEQFF
-	few	TRBV29-1	TRBJ1-1	TGCAGCGTTGAAGCTGGGCGTTCTGAAGCTTTCTTT	CSVEAGRSEAFF
-	-	TRBV5-4	TRBJ1-2	TGTGCCAGCAGCTTAAGCGCTAACTATGGCTACACCTTC	CASSLSANYGYTF
-	-	TRBV5-8	TRBJ2-1	TGTGCCAGCAGCTTGGCCGGGCAGTTCTTC	CASSLAGQFF
-	-	TRBV2	TRBJ2-5	TGTGCCAGCACCGAACCCGGGGCCCAAGAGACCCAGTACTTC	CASTEPGAQETQYF
TRBD2	-	TRBV7-2	TRBJ2-5	TGTGCCAGCAGCTCCACGGGCGGGAGGGGACAAGAGACCCAGTACTTC	CASSSTGGRGQETQYF
TRBD1	-	TRBV5-1	TRBJ2-7	TGCGCCAGCAGCTCGGGGGGACAGGGCTACGAGCAGTACTTC	CASSSGGQGYEQYF
TRBD1	-	TRBV10-3	TRBJ1-1	TGTGCCATCAGTGACCAACAGGGGGGGTCCTGGAACACTGAAGCTTTCTTT	CAISDQQGGSWNTEAFF
TRBD1	-	TRBV4-2	TRBJ2-7	TGTGCCAGCAGCAGAGGACAGGGCTACGAGCAGTACTTC	CASSRGQGYEQYF
-	few	TRBV7-9	TRBJ2-3	TGTGCCAGCAGCTTAGCGCTGGTTGATACGCAGTATTTT	CASSLALVDTQYF
TRBD1	-	TRBV5-1	TRBJ2-5	TGCGCCAGCAGCAGGGGACAGGGGGCTAAGGAGACCCAGTACTTC	CASSRGQGAKETQYF
-	-	TRBV6-1	TRBJ1-5	TGTGCCAGCAGTGCGACGGGACACGAGCCCCAGCATTTT	CASSATGHEPQHF
TRBD1	-	TRBV30	TRBJ2-1	TGTGCCTGGAGTGTACAGGGGACCACCTACAATGAGCAGTTCTTC	CAWSVQGTTYNEQFF
TRBD2	-	TRBV15	TRBJ2-5	TGTGCCACCGCTTTGAGGAGCGGGGGCTGGGAGACCCAGTACTTC	CATALRSGGWETQYF
-	once	TRBV5-6	TRBJ2-1	TGTGCCAGCAGCTTAACCGGCCGAGTCAATGAGCAGTTCTTC	CASSLTGRVNEQFF
-	-	TRBV6-1	TRBJ2-3	TGTGCCAGCATGAATAAGGGGTCACGAGATACGCAGTATTTT	CASMNKGSRDTQYF
-	-	TRBV2	TRBJ1-6	TGTGCCAGCAGGGAAAGTAGCTCCTATAATTCACCCCTCCACTTT	CASRESSSYNSPLHF
-	-	TRBV5-6	TRBJ2-5	TGTGCCAGCAGCCAACTGTCGTCCCAAGAGACCCAGTACTTC	CASSQLSSQETQYF
-	-	TRBV30	TRBJ2-7	TGTGCCTGGAGTGAAGGGGGCTACGAGCAGTACTTC	CAWSEGGYEQYF
-	few	TRBV18	TRBJ2-1	TGTGCCAGCTCACCCGGGACTCCTAGAGGTGAGCAGTTCTTC	CASSPGTPRGEQFF
TRBD1	once	TRBV5-1	TRBJ2-7	TGCGCCAGCAGCTTGGCCCGGACAGGGGGTTGGGGGTCCTACGAGCAGTACTTC	CASSLARTGGWGSYEQYF